What follows describes a single TCR beta chain. TCRdb keeps only in-frame clones here, not all; method: immunoSEQ multiplex PCR. This sample carries some 55,000 clones, about nine tenths of them seen once, and the ten largest clones take more than 6.5%. In germline, CDR1 is SGHNT, CDR2 YYREEE (reference sequence). V was trimmed by 4 bases and J by 5 bases, leaving 18 bases between them. The CDR3 contains 15 residues. These data are taken from a study of blood T cell repertoires in COVID-19. Sample: peripheral blood. V usage is TRBV5-4 and J usage is TRBJ1-2, with D tentatively TRBD1 (6 bases). The clonotype was recovered from a middle-aged woman with active COVID-19. CDR3 bases: TGTGCCAGCAGCCCGGAGGGGGGGGCGCGGTATGGCTACACCTTC. Its translation: CASSPEGGARYGYTF.